The TCR beta chain described here comes from a study of blood T cell repertoires in COVID-19. Recruitment covered fewer than 25 US areas and drew participants whose ages spanned 18 to 89 years. Clones were sequenced by immunoSEQ multiplex PCR, and TCRdb holds only the in-frame ones, with some missing. Among about 310,000 clones, 87% were seen once, and the ten largest hold approximately 9%. CDR3 size: 17 residues. CDR1 is SGHTA and CDR2 is FQGNSA in the germline V gene. V shed 5 bases and J 1 base; nucleotides not matched to a gene: 8. V is TRBV7-2 and J is TRBJ1-6; 7 nucleotides align to TRBD1. The sequencing sample was made of PBMCs or T cells enriched from blood (not recorded which). The TCR comes from a woman aged 18-29 years who had recovered from COVID-19. The CDR3: CASSRADRDSYNSPLHF. In nucleotides, the CDR3 is TGTGCCAGCAGCCGGGCCGACAGGGATTCCTATAATTCACCCCTCCACTTT.